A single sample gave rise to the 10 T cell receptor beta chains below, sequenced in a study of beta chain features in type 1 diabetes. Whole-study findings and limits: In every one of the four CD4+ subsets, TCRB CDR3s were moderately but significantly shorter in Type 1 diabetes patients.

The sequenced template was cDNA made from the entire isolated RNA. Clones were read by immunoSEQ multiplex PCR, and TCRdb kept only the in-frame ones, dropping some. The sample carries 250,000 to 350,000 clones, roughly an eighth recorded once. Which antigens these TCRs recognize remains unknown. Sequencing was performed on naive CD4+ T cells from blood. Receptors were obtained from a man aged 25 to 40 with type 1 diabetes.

The CDR3 coding sequence is TGTGCCTACCAATACAGCGGACTACGCGAGCAGTACTTC. Protein: CAYQYSGLREQYF. V usage is TRBV30 and J usage is TRBJ2-7; the D gene is possibly TRBD2 (6 bases). Germline lookup yields CDR1 GTSNPN and CDR2 SVGIG (reference sequence). This CDR3 has 13 residues. Trimming removed 7 bases at V and 6 bases at J, with 19 bases between. Drawing the rest from reference TRBV30 and TRBJ2-7, the complete variable domain is SQTIHQWPATLVQPVGSPLSLECTVEGTSNPNLYWYRQAAGRGLQLLFYSVGIGQISSEVPQNLSASRPQDRQFILSSKKLLLSDSGFYLCAYQYSGLREQYFGPGTRLTVT.

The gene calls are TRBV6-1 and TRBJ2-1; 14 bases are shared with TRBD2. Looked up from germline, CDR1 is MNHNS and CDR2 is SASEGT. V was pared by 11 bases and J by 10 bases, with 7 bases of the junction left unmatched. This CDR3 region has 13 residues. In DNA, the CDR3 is TGTGCCGGCGTGGGACTAGCGGGAGTCGAGCAGTTCTTC. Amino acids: CAGVGLAGVEQFF.

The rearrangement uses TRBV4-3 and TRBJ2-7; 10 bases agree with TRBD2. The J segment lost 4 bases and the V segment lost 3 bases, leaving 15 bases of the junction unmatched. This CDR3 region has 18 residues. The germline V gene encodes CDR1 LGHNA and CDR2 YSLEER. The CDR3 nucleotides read TGCGCCAGCAGCCACGACCCTAAGGGAGCGGGAGGGAGATACGAGCAGTACTTC. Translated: CASSHDPKGAGGRYEQYF.

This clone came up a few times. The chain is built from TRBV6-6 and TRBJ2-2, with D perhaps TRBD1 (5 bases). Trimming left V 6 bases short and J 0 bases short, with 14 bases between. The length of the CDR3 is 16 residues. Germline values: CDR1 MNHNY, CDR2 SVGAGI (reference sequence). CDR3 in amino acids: CASSHRQFANTGELFF. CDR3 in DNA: TGTGCCAGCAGCCACAGACAGTTCGCGAACACCGGGGAGCTGTTTTTT.

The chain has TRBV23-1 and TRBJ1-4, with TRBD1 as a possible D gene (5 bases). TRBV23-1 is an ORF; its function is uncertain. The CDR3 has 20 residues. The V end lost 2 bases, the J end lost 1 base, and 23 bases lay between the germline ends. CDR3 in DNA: TGCGCCAGCAGTCAACCCTGGAGGGGAGACGAGGAGCGAACTAATGAAAAACTGTTTTTT. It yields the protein CASSQPWRGDEERTNEKLFF.

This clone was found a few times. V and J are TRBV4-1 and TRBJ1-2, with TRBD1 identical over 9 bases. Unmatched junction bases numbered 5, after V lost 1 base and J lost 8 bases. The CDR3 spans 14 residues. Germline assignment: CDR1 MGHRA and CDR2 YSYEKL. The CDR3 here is CASSQVGTGQGYTF. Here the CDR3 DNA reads TGCGCCAGCAGCCAAGTGGGGACAGGGCAAGGCTACACCTTC.

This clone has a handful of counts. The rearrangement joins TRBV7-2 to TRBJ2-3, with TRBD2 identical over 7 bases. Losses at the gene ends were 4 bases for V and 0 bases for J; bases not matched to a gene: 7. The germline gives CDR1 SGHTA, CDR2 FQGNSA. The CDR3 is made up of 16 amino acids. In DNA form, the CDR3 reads TGTGCCAGCAGCTCCCGCGGGGGTACTAGCACAGATACGCAGTATTTT. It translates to CASSSRGGTSTDTQYF.

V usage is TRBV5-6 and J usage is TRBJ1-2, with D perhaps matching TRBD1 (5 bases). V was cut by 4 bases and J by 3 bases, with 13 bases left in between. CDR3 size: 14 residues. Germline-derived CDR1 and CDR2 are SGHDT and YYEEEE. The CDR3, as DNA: TGTGCCAGCAGCAGGGGTAGGGAGGACTATGGCTACACCTTC. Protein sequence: CASSRGREDYGYTF.

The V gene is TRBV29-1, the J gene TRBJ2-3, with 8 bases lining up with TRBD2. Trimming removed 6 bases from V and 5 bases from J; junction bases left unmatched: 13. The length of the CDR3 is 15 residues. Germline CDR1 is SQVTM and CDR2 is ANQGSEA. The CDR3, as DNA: TGCAGCGTCAAGACCCGGGAGGGAATAGGAGATACGCAGTATTTT. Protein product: CSVKTREGIGDTQYF.

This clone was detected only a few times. CDR3 region: CASSLRASGRVYNEQFF. CDR3 bases: TGTGCCAGCAGCTTGAGGGCTAGCGGGAGGGTTTACAATGAGCAGTTCTTC. This chain joins TRBV5-6 and TRBJ2-1; TRBD2 matches at 12 bases. Germline lookup yields CDR1 SGHDT and CDR2 YYEEEE. The V and J ends lost 1 base and 4 bases, in that order; junction bases with no gene match: 6. This CDR3 spans 17 amino acids.